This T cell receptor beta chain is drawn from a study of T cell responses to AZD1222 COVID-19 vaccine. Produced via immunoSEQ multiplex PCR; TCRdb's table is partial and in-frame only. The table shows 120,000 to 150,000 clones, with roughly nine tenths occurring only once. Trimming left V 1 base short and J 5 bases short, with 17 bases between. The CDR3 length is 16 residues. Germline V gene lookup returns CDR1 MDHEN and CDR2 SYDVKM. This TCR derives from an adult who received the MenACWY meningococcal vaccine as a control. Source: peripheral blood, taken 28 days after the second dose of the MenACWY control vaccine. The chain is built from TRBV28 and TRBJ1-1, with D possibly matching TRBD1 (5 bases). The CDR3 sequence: CASSLLSAAGRTEAFF. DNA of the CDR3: TGTGCCAGCAGTTTATTATCTGCTGCAGGGCGAACTGAAGCTTTCTTT.